The TCR beta chain under discussion was sequenced for a study of cytomegalovirus exposure and HLA in healthy donors. Primers: 60 Vbeta forward and 13 Jbeta reverse. The assay was immunoSEQ multiplex PCR, and TCRdb's table has in-frame clones only and misses some. The sample totals about 54,000 clones. Per the germline V gene, CDR1 is MNHEY and CDR2 is SVGAGI. The CDR3 is 16 residues long. Trimming took off 4 bases at V and 0 bases at J, with 15 bases between the two ends. The chain has TRBV6-5 and TRBJ1-1, with D possibly matching TRBD1 (5 bases). The sample comprised PBMCs. The TCR was taken from a woman aged 35 to 49 in good health and CMV-seronegative. In DNA, the CDR3 is TGTGCCAGCAGTTTCACGACAGCGCCCATGAACACTGAAGCTTTCTTT. The encoded protein is CASSFTTAPMNTEAFF.